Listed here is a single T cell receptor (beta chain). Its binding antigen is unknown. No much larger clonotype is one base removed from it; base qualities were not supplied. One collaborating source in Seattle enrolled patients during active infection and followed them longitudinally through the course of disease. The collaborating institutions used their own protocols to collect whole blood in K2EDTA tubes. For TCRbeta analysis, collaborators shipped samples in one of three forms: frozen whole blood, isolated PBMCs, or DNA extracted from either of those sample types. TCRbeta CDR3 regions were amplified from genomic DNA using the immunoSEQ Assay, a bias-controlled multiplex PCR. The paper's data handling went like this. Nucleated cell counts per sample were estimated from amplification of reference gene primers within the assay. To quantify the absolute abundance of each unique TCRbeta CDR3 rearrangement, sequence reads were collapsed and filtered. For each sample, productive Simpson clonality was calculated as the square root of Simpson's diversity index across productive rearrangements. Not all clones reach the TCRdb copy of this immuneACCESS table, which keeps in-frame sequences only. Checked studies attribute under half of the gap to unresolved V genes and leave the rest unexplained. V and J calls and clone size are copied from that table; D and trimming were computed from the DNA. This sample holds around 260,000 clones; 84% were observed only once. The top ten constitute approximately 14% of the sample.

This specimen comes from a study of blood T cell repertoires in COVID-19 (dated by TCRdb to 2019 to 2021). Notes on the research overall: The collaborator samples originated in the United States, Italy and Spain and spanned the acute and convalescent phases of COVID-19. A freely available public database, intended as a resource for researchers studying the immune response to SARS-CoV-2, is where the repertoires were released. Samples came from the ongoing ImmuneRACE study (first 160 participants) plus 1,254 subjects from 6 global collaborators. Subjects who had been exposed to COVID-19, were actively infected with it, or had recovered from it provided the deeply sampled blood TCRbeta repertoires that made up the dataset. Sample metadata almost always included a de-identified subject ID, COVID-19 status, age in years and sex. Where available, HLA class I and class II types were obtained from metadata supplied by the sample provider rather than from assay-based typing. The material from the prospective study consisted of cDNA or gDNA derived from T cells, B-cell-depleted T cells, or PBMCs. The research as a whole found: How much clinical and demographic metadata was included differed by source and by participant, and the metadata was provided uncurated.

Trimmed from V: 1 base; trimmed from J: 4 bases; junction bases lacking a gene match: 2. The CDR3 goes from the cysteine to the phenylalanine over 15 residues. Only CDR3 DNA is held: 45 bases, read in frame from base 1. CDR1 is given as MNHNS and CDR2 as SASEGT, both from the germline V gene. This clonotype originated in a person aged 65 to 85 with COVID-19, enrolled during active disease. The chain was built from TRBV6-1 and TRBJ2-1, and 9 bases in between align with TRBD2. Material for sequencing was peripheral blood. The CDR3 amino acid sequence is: CASSEEGLAYNEQFF. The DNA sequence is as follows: TGTGCCAGCAGTGAAGAGGGACTAGCATACAATGAGCAGTTCTTC.